These T cell receptor beta chains were read from a single sample in a study of radiotherapy plus CTLA-4 blockade in lung cancer. TCRdb's copy holds only in-frame clones and misses some; the assay was immunoSEQ multiplex PCR. The table records about 57,000 clones, around 80% of them present only once. The starting material was peripheral blood, obtained from a patient treated with radiotherapy plus ipilimumab. The source is a human donor with non-small cell lung cancer who had a complete response to radiotherapy plus ipilimumab. Each CDR3 is given with its conserved first and last residue. A row's size may be missing; if present it is once, few, many or a size class.

.,TRBV7-9,TRBJ2-7,CASSSEGLADEQYF
.,TRBV9,TRBJ2-3,CASSETGGGTDTQYF
.,TRBV5-1,TRBJ1-2,CASSTDRVGSYTF
.,TRBV5-6,TRBJ2-5,CASSLDYAETQYF
.,TRBV19,TRBJ2-2,CASSFGLAVNTGELFF
.,TRBV7-8,TRBJ1-1,CAIGGGYSTEAFF
.,TRBV7-9,TRBJ2-1,CASSSPKRTSGNNEQFF
.,TRBV5-6,TRBJ1-4,CASSLRTGRPEKLFF
once,TRBV6-5,TRBJ1-2,CASSYSGRGSYGYTF
.,TRBV5-1,TRBJ1-2,CASSLGQASFSYGYTF
few,TRBV6-5,TRBJ1-1,CAKKSGVENTEAFF
.,TRBV6-4,TRBJ2-2,CASSALTGDTGELFF
.,TRBV6-4,TRBJ1-2,CASGAMAGGGGYTF
.,TRBV6-5,TRBJ2-3,CASRTTGASTDTQYF
.,TRBV23-1,TRBJ1-1,CASSQRRGEKNTEAFF
.,TRBV19,TRBJ2-4,CASSLRQVATKNIQYF
.,TRBV28,TRBJ1-5,CASSPAGGNQPQHF
.,TRBV15,TRBJ1-6,CAPCPNSPLHF
.,TRBV9,TRBJ1-2,CASSEGQGSYGYTF
once,TRBV5-1,TRBJ1-2,CASSSGTGISGGGYTF
once,TRBV18,TRBJ1-4,CASSLPGGANEKLFF
.,TRBV18,TRBJ2-7,CASSPGTSLSSYEQYF
few,TRBV5-4,TRBJ1-6,CASSPGWATNSPLHF
.,TRBV29-1,TRBJ2-2,CSVRDSGNTGELFF
.,TRBV7-7,TRBJ2-5,CASSPLGTGGETQYF
.,TRBV2,TRBJ1-1,CASGGRGVRGTEAFF
few,TRBV13,TRBJ2-3,CASSSTTGYTQYF
.,TRBV7-6,TRBJ2-5,CASSFAPGLTSQETQYF
.,TRBV5-1,TRBJ1-1,CASSPNGNGGGTEAFF
.,TRBV19,TRBJ2-2,CASRRDVRAGTGELFF
few,TRBV27,TRBJ1-6,CASSYRQGGSPLHF
.,TRBV27,TRBJ1-5,CASSAWGTDDSNQPQHF
.,TRBV19,TRBJ2-2,CASSGANTGELFF
.,TRBV6-1,TRBJ2-3,CASSRGQGAADTQYF
.,TRBV9,TRBJ2-1,CASSVGTGGGSYNEQFF
.,TRBV5-1,TRBJ2-2,CASRLGLANTGELFF
.,TRBV20-1,TRBJ2-5,CSARQGETQYF
.,TRBV5-1,TRBJ2-3,CASSLRTSTDTQYF
.,TRBV19,TRBJ2-5,CASSIDLGRGETQYF
.,TRBV18,TRBJ1-1,CASSPLLGGGTEAFF
.,TRBV18,TRBJ2-2,CASSLEAPPPNTGELFF
.,TRBV2,TRBJ2-3,CASRGAGGTDTQYF
.,TRBV9,TRBJ2-2,CASSVEGSANTGELFF
.,TRBV6-1,TRBJ2-4,CASTTTVLAKNIQYF
.,TRBV5-4,TRBJ2-5,CASRTGLAGGEETQYF
.,TRBV9,TRBJ2-1,CASSSRSGSLSYNEQFF
.,TRBV7-6,TRBJ1-1,CASLALTGDPVNTEAFF
.,TRBV25-1,TRBJ2-7,CASTPRGGYEQYF
.,TRBV10-1,TRBJ2-7,CASSAGQHYEQYF
.,TRBV11-2,TRBJ2-5,CASSLGEKETQYF
few,TRBV18,TRBJ1-4,CASQTEPAEKLFF
.,TRBV30,TRBJ1-1,CAWSVERGILNTEAFF
.,TRBV29-1,TRBJ1-2,CSVRTGDGYGYTF